These 14 T cell receptor beta chains share one sample of origin, sequenced in a study of human T cells and chemical hapten exposure. TCRdb ran MiXCR on the RACE reads and lists one entry per CDR3 protein. The top ten hold 4.5% to 6.5% of the sample, which has 35,000 to 50,000 distinct CDR3 sequences, 3.7% seen once. The time point: healthy volunteer bleed at 6 weeks. It was unfractionated whole blood from which total RNA was extracted. Material: whole blood. These receptors all come from a human donor in good health. Some clones in this sample may be carry-over from other donors' samples.

This clonotype was detected ten times or more. This chain uses TRBV28 with TRBJ2-4, with 7 bases that match TRBD1. The CDR3 spans 17 residues. Germline CDR1 reads MDHEN; CDR2 reads SYDVKM. V shed 4 bases, J shed 0 bases, and the junction held 9 bases outside the gene matches. The chain's CDR3 is CASSSLGQRIAKNIQYF. The CDR3 coding sequence is TGTGCCAGCAGTTCCCTGGGACAGAGAATAGCCAAAAACATTCAGTACTTC.

This clonotype was counted at least ten times. The CDR3: CATSEANVLTF. In DNA form, the CDR3 reads TGTGCCACCTCCGAGGCCAACGTCCTGACTTTC. The chain combines TRBV24-1 with TRBJ2-6; D ambiguous. V was shortened by 9 bases and J by 6 bases, with 5 bases between the two germline ends. Germline lookup yields CDR1 KGHDR and CDR2 SFDVKD. The CDR3 length is 11 residues.

The table lists this clonotype with many counts. The rearrangement uses TRBV12-5 and TRBJ1-1; no firm D call. Germline V gene sequence: CDR1 LGHNT, CDR2 FRNRAP. The CDR3 is made up of 13 amino acids. V was clipped by 1 base and J by 5 bases, with 8 bases between them. DNA for the CDR3: TGTGCTAGTGGTTTGGGACGGGGAACTGAAGCTTTCTTT. Protein: CASGLGRGTEAFF.

The V and J genes are TRBV20-1 and TRBJ1-3, with D unclear. Per germline, CDR1 DFQATT and CDR2 SNEGSKA (reference sequence). The CDR3 spans 16 residues. The V gene lost 0 bases and the J gene lost 2 bases, with 14 bases spanning the gap. The CDR3 region is CSARDPRPETGNTIYF. The CDR3 DNA sequence: TGCAGTGCTAGAGATCCCCGGCCGGAGACTGGAAACACCATATATTTT.

There are many counts of this clonotype. The chain joins TRBV25-1 to TRBJ2-2, with 9 positions matching TRBD1. Germline V gene data show CDR1 as MGHDK and CDR2 as SYGVNS. Trimming took 7 bases from V and 6 from J; bases not matched to a gene: 12. This CDR3 spans 16 amino acids. The CDR3 DNA reads as TGTGCCAGCACAAACAGGGGGACAGGGCGGGCCGGGGAGCTGTTTTTT. Its protein is CASTNRGTGRAGELFF.

The sample holds many counts of this clonotype. V and J are TRBV6-5 and TRBJ2-2, with 7 bases fitting TRBD2. CDR1 and CDR2 from the germline V gene are MNHEY and SVGAGI. Trimming removed 2 bases from V and 0 bases from J; junction bases left unmatched: 6. The CDR3 is 17 residues long. CDR3 region: CASSYVAGGANTGELFF. The CDR3 DNA reads TGTGCCAGCAGTTACGTAGCGGGCGGGGCGAACACCGGGGAGCTGTTTTTT.

This clonotype was detected ten times or more. The chain uses TRBV9 and TRBJ2-5; a possible D gene is TRBD2 (6 bases). The ends were cut back, 2 bases at V and 1 base at J, with 9 bases in the middle. The CDR3 runs to 14 residues. Germline V gene lookup returns CDR1 SGDLS and CDR2 YYNGEE. CDR3 DNA sequence: TGTGCCAGCAGCGTGGCGGGAAGCCAAGAGACCCAGTACTTC. It is translated as CASSVAGSQETQYF. Variable domain in full (rest from reference TRBV9 and TRBJ2-5): DSGVTQTPKHLITATGQRVTLRCSPRSGDLSVYWYQQSLDQGLQFLIQYYNGEERAKGNILERFSAQQFPDLHSELNLSSLELGDSALYFCASSVAGSQETQYFGPGTRLLVL.

This clonotype was seen more than once but under ten times. V usage is TRBV20-1 and J usage is TRBJ2-3, with D possibly TRBD1 on 5 matching bases. Looked up from germline, CDR1 is DFQATT and CDR2 is SNEGSKA (reference sequence). V lost 3 bases and J lost 5, with 9 bases in between. CDR3 length equals 12 residues. The DNA for the CDR3 is TGCAGTGCTAGGGGGCTTGAAGATACGCAGTATTTT. It is translated as CSARGLEDTQYF.

There are a few counts of this clonotype. The rearrangement links TRBV5-1 to TRBJ2-2; 7 bases map to TRBD2. The CDR3 covers 16 residues. V shed 2 bases and J 0 bases; nucleotides not matched to a gene: 4. Looked up from germline, CDR1 is SGHRS and CDR2 is YFSETQ. The CDR3 nucleotides are TGCGCCAGCAGCTTAGCGGGACTATCGAACACCGGGGAGCTGTTTTTT. It codes for CASSLAGLSNTGELFF.

This clonotype showed up many times. This chain joins TRBV29-1 and TRBJ1-2, with TRBD1 as a possible D gene (5 bases). V lost 0 bases to trimming and J lost 5 bases, with 13 bases between them. Germline CDR1 SQVTM, CDR2 ANQGSEA. CDR3 size: 14 residues. As DNA, the CDR3 is TGCAGCGTTGAAGATTATACGAAGGGGTATGGCTACACCTTC. Encoded protein: CSVEDYTKGYGYTF.

This clonotype has a count of ten or more. The CDR3 DNA reads as TGCAGTGCTAGAGATGCAGCGGGACCCACAGATACGCAGTATTTT. Encoded protein: CSARDAAGPTDTQYF. V is TRBV20-1 and J is TRBJ2-3, with TRBD2 matching 7 bases. The CDR3 extends over 15 amino acids. Germline CDR1 reads DFQATT; CDR2 reads SNEGSKA (reference sequence). The ends lost 0 bases at V and 2 bases at J; junction bases unmatched: 5.

This clonotype was observed at least ten times. The rearrangement joins TRBV24-1 to TRBJ2-3; 10 nucleotides agree with TRBD2. The CDR3 runs 16 residues. V lost 2 bases and J lost 4; bases outside the gene matches: 5. Germline V gene sequence: CDR1 KGHDR, CDR2 SFDVKD. CDR3 region: CATSDYRAGGPDTQYF. The CDR3 DNA reads as TGTGCCACCAGTGATTATCGAGCGGGAGGGCCAGATACGCAGTATTTT.

Ten or more counts support this clonotype. The rearrangement links TRBV3-1 to TRBJ2-2; the D is unclear. CDR1 LGHDT and CDR2 YNNKEL come from the germline V gene (reference sequence). V lost 3 bases and J lost 3, with 11 bases in between. This CDR3 has 15 residues. CDR3 sequence (DNA): TGTGCCAGCAGCCAGGGAACTCGATACACCGGGGAGCTGTTTTTT. Translation: CASSQGTRYTGELFF.

The chain couples TRBV9 to TRBJ2-6, with D unclear. This CDR3 has 13 residues. V lost 5 bases, J lost 0 bases, and 3 bases lay in between. Germline CDR1 and CDR2: SGDLS and YYNGEE. CDR3 coding DNA: TGTGCCAGCAGGGGCTCTGGGGCCAACGTCCTGACTTTC. This codes for CASRGSGANVLTF.